The present TCR beta chain was sequenced within a study of T-cell reconstitution after alpha-beta-depleted transplantation in children. Study-level results: Some patients showed high day-60 TCRbeta diversity, which derived from surviving recipient T cells and thymic progenitors. Two months or so post-transplant, alpha-beta T cells reportedly derived from several hundred expanded graft clones.

This clonotype was recorded a few times. Antigen unknown. A library of TCRbeta sequences, prepared with unique molecular identifiers, was generated. TCRdb re-derived calls from the PCR reads in MiXCR, one entry per CDR3 protein. The sample carries approximately 270,000 distinct CDR3 sequences, 20% to 30% recorded once. This TCR derives from a female patient aged 2-15 years who had a stem cell transplant for congenital amegakaryocytic thrombocytopenia, so the T cells may come from the graft donor. The material was PBMCs, mostly from graft donor cells, obtained 360 days after TCRalphabeta/CD19-depleted stem cell transplant.

CDR3 DNA: TGCAGTGCTAGTCCCGGCGGCGGGGCGCACTACAATGAGCAGTTCTTC. Translating gives CSASPGGGAHYNEQFF. The chain couples TRBV20-1 to TRBJ2-1; tentative D call: TRBD2 (6 bases). Trimming took 3 bases from V and 3 from J, leaving 18 bases between them. The CDR3 covers 16 residues. Looked up from germline, CDR1 is DFQATT and CDR2 is SNEGSKA (reference sequence).